Shown below are 17 T cell receptor beta chains from a single sample sequenced in a study of T cells after yellow fever vaccination. In TCRdb, the 5' RACE reads were re-called with MiXCR into one record per CDR3 protein. The table includes approximately 330,000 distinct CDR3 sequences, roughly an eighth detected once. The source material was CD4+ T cells sorted from PBMCs, sampled 15 days after the yellow fever booster vaccination. Source of these receptors: a man between 18 and 35 years old who received the YFV17D yellow fever vaccine.

This clonotype occurred many times. The chain carries TRBV20-1 and TRBJ2-1; a weak D match, TRBD2 (5 bases). Germline CDR1 reads DFQATT; CDR2 reads SNEGSKA (reference sequence). CDR3 length: 14 amino acids. The ends were cut back, 2 bases at V and 9 bases at J, with 17 bases in the middle. CDR3 in DNA: TGCAGTGCTAGAACCGGGATATCCTCGGGTGAGCAGTTCTTC. This sequence encodes CSARTGISSGEQFF.

This clonotype occurred many times. The genes are TRBV12-3 or TRBV12-4 and TRBJ2-7, with D perhaps matching TRBD1 (5 bases). The CDR3 covers 12 residues. Trimming removed 7 bases from V and 6 bases from J, with 13 bases in between. In nucleotides, the CDR3 is TGTGCCAGCAAACAGGCTTCCCCCGAGCAGTACTTC. It yields the protein CASKQASPEQYF.

This clonotype was seen repeatedly, ten times or more. The chain joins TRBV5-1 to TRBJ2-7; 7 positions agree with TRBD1. Germline trimming cut 4 bases from V and 3 bases from J; bases unmatched to any gene: 4. This CDR3 has 13 residues. Per germline, CDR1 SGHRS and CDR2 YFSETQ. The CDR3 DNA sequence: TGCGCCAGCAGCCAGGACAGGTTCTACGAGCAGTACTTC. Translating gives CASSQDRFYEQYF.

This clonotype was picked up a small number of times. The chain is built from TRBV2 and TRBJ2-5; 10 positions agree with TRBD2. There are 15 residues in the CDR3. Germline lookup yields CDR1 SNHLY and CDR2 FYNNEI. The V and J ends lost 6 bases and 4 bases, in that order; junction bases with no gene match: 8. CDR3 coding DNA: TGTGCCAGCAGGGTTTCTAGCGGGGGAGGAGAGACCCAGTACTTC. Translated, it gives CASRVSSGGGETQYF.

The chain recombines TRBV6-2 or TRBV6-3 with TRBJ2-7; the match to TRBD2 covers 11 bases. The trim removed 0 bases at V and 3 bases at J, leaving 7 bases unmatched. Germline lookup yields CDR1 MNHEY and CDR2 SVGEGT. The CDR3 loop spans 17 amino acids. CDR3 nucleotides: TGTGCCAGCAGTTACTCAACTCTAGCGGGGGGATACTACGAGCAGTACTTC. Translated, it gives CASSYSTLAGGYYEQYF.

The chain recombines TRBV14 with TRBJ1-1; D is ambiguous. The germline CDR1 and CDR2 sequences are SGHDN and FVKESK. CDR3 length: 13 residues. V was pared by 4 bases and J by 4 bases, with 10 bases between. The CDR3 here is CASSRTWGTEAFF. CDR3 nucleotide sequence: TGTGCCAGCAGCCGAACTTGGGGCACTGAAGCTTTCTTT.

The chain links TRBV20-1 to TRBJ1-6; 10 bases are a match to TRBD1. V lost 5 bases to trimming and J lost 9 bases; unmatched junction nucleotides: 4. The CDR3 length is 13 residues. Germline V CDR1 and CDR2: DFQATT, SNEGSKA (reference sequence). CDR3 sequence: CSAPDRGGSPLHF. The CDR3 DNA sequence: TGCAGTGCTCCGGACAGGGGGGGTTCACCCCTCCACTTT.

A word on this clonotype: The junction shows a germline mismatch at one end, possibly a read error. This rearrangement joins TRBV10-3 to TRBJ2-3, with D perhaps assigned TRBD1 or TRBD2 (5 bases each). Germline assignment: CDR1 ENHRY and CDR2 SYGVKD. The CDR3 extends over 14 amino acids. CDR3 nucleotide sequence: TGTGCCATCAGTGTTGGGGGTAGCACAGATACGCGGTATTTT. Amino acids: CAISVGGSTDTRYF.

The chain links TRBV10-3 to TRBJ1-4, with D possibly TRBD1 on 5 matching bases. Germline values: CDR1 ENHRY, CDR2 SYGVKD. The V end was cut by 6 bases, the J end by 4 bases, with 9 bases between. The CDR3 is 13 amino acids. As DNA, the CDR3 is TGTGCCATCAGAGGGACGGATAATGAAAAACTGTTTTTT. This gives the protein CAIRGTDNEKLFF.

This clonotype was observed a few times. The V and J genes are TRBV3-1 and TRBJ1-2, with TRBD1 matching 9 bases. This CDR3 is built from 15 residues. Germline CDR1 is LGHDT and CDR2 is YNNKEL (reference sequence). V shed 0 bases and J 7 bases; nucleotides not matched to a gene: 6. The CDR3: CASSQEGQGAFGYTF. The CDR3 DNA reads as TGTGCCAGCAGCCAAGAGGGACAGGGCGCCTTTGGCTACACCTTC.

This clonotype was detected only a few times. The V gene is TRBV5-6, the J gene TRBJ1-5; D is uncertain. Germline V gene data show CDR1 as SGHDT and CDR2 as YYEEEE. V was clipped by 4 bases and J by 7 bases, with 15 bases between them. The CDR3 covers 14 residues. CDR3 bases: TGTGCCAGCAGCCAGAGTATGAAATTGCAGCCCCAGCATTTT. Its protein product is CASSQSMKLQPQHF. The entire variable domain, with the rest obtained from reference TRBV5-6 and TRBJ1-5, is as follows: DAGVTQSPTHLIKTRGQQVTLRCSPKSGHDTVSWYQQALGQGPQFIFQYYEEEERQRGNFPDRFSGHQFPNYSSELNVNALLLGDSALYLCASSQSMKLQPQHFGDGTRLSIL.

This clonotype occurred a few times. V usage is TRBV5-4 and J usage is TRBJ1-1; TRBD1 is a possible D gene (5 bases). The ends were cut back, 5 bases at V and 1 base at J, with 15 bases in the middle. This CDR3 is built from 15 residues. Germline values: CDR1 SGHNT, CDR2 YYREEE (reference sequence). CDR3 loop: CASSLGPNTNTEAFF. CDR3 in DNA: TGTGCCAGCAGTCTGGGACCGAACACGAACACTGAAGCTTTCTTT.

The chain couples TRBV20-1 to TRBJ1-5, with 7 bases aligning to TRBD1. The trim removed 1 base at V and 0 bases at J, leaving 6 bases unmatched. The germline V gene encodes CDR1 DFQATT and CDR2 SNEGSKA (reference sequence). The CDR3 contains 16 residues. The DNA for the CDR3 is TGCAGTGCTAGAGGACAGGGCCGATATAGCAATCAGCCCCAGCATTTT. Its translation is CSARGQGRYSNQPQHF.

This chain joins TRBV3-1 and TRBJ1-5, with D possibly being TRBD1 (5 bases). Germline CDR1 is LGHDT and CDR2 is YNNKEL (reference sequence). The length of the CDR3 is 14 residues. Between the trimmed V and J ends, which lost 3 bases and 6 bases, there was a span of 12 bases. This CDR3 is CASSHFAGSQPQHF. Written as DNA, the CDR3 is TGTGCCAGCAGCCATTTTGCAGGGAGTCAGCCCCAGCATTTT.

The chain uses TRBV7-2 and TRBJ2-1; tentative D call: TRBD1 (5 bases). This CDR3 is built from 14 residues. V shed 1 base and J shed 7 bases, with 11 bases lying between them. Germline lookup yields CDR1 SGHTA and CDR2 FQGNSA. The CDR3 reads CASSLGAGWNEQFF. The CDR3 DNA reads TGTGCCAGCAGCTTAGGGGCAGGGTGGAATGAGCAGTTCTTC.

The table lists this clonotype with a few counts. The final CDR3 position lacks the conserved phenylalanine or tryptophan, pointing to a likely read error. No DNA is shown, since the ends of the CDR3 on it are uncertain; the CDR3 is the one TCRdb lists. V gene TRBV3-1 combines with J gene TRBJ1-2; the DNA was not compared with TRBD1, the D call given in the table. In germline, CDR1 is LGHDT, CDR2 YNNKEL (reference sequence). The CDR3 adds up to 13 amino acids, both ends counted. The CDR3 sequence: CASSQTGTGLLYV.

This clonotype was seen a handful of times. This chain uses TRBV7-2 with TRBJ1-1, with D unclear. CDR1 is SGHTA, CDR2 FQGNSA, per germline. This CDR3 contains 13 residues. Trimming cost V 1 base and J 7 bases, with 10 bases left between them. CDR3 loop: CASSLVGVSEAFF. In DNA form, the CDR3 reads TGTGCCAGCAGCTTAGTTGGGGTTAGTGAAGCTTTCTTT.